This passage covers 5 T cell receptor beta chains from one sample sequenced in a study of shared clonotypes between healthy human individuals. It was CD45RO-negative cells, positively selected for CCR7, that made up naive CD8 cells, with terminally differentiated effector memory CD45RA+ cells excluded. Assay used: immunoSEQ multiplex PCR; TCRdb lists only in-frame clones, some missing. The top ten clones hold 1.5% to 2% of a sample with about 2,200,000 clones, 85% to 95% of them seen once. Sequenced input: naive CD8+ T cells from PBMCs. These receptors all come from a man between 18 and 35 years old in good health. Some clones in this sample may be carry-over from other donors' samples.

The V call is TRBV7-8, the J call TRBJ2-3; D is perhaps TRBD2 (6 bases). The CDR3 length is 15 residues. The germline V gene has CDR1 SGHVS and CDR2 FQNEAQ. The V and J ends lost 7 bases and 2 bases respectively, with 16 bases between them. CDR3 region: CASIFGGTLTDTQYF. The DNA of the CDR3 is TGTGCCAGCATCTTTGGCGGGACCCTCACAGATACGCAGTATTTT.

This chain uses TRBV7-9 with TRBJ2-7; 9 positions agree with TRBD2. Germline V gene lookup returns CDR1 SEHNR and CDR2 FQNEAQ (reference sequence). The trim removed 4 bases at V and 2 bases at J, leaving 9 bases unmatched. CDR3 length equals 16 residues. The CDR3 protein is CASSSPPREGPYEQYF. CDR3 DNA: TGTGCCAGCAGCTCCCCCCCGCGGGAGGGCCCCTACGAGCAGTACTTC. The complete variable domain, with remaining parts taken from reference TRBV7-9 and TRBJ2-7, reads DTGVSQNPRHKITKRGQNVTFRCDPISEHNRLYWYRQTLGQGPEFLTYFQNEAQLEKSRLLSDRFSAERPKGSFSTLEIQRTEQGDSAMYLCASSSPPREGPYEQYFGPGTRLTVT.

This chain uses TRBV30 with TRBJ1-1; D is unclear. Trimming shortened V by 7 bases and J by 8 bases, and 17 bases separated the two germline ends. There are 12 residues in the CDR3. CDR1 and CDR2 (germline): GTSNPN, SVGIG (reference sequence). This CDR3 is CAYARVAWEAFF. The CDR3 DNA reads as TGTGCCTACGCACGGGTGGCTTGGGAAGCTTTCTTT.

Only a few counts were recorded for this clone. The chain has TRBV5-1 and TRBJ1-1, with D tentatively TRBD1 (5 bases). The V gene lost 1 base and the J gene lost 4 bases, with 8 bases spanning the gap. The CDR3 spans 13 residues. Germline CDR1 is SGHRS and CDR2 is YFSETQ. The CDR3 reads CASSLMGTTEAFF. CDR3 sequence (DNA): TGCGCCAGCAGCTTGATGGGGACCACTGAAGCTTTCTTT. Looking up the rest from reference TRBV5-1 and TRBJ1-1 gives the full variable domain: KAGVTQTPRYLIKTRGQQVTLSCSPISGHRSVSWYQQTPGQGLQFLFEYFSETQRNKGNFPGRFSGRQFSNSRSEMNVSTLELGDSALYLCASSLMGTTEAFFGQGTRLTVV.

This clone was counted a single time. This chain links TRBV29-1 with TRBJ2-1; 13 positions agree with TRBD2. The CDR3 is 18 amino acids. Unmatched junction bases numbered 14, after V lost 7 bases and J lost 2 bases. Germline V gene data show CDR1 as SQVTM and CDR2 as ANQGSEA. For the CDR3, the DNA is TGCAGCGGGTCCGGGACTAGCGGGGAGAAGATGACCTACAATGAGCAGTTCTTC. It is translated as CSGSGTSGEKMTYNEQFF.